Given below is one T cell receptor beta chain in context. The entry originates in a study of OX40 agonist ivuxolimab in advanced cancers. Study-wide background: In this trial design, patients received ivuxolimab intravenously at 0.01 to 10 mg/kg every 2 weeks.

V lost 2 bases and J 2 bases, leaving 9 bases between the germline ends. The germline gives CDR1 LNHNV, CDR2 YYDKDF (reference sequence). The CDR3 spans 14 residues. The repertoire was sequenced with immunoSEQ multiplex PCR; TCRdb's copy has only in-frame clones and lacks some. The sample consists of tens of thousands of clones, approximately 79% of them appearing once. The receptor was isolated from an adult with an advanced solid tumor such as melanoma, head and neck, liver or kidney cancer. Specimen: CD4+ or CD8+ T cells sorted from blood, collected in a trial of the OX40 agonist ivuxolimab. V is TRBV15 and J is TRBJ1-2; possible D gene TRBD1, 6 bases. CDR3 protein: CATSRRGDNYGYTF. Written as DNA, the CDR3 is TGTGCCACCAGCAGAAGGGGGGACAACTATGGCTACACCTTC.